This T cell receptor (beta chain) was recorded in a study of blood T cell repertoires in COVID-19. Study as a whole: Spain, Italy and the United States supplied samples that represented acute and convalescent COVID-19. T cells, B-cell-depleted T cells, or PBMCs supplied cDNA or gDNA.

In the authors' methods: The authors estimated nucleated cell counts from reference gene primer amplification. Produced via immunoSEQ multiplex PCR; TCRdb's table is partial and in-frame only. V and J calls and clone size are those listed in that table; D and trimming were worked out from the DNA. The sample yields under 300,000 clones, 86% seen once. The sequence was collected from an older man with acute or convalescent COVID-19. The sequenced material came from peripheral blood.

In nucleotides, the CDR3 is TGTGCCAGCAATTGGCGGGGGGGTCAAGAGACCCAGTACTTC. Protein: CASNWRGGQETQYF. V and J are TRBV2 and TRBJ2-5; 9 bases align to TRBD2. The length of the CDR3 is 14 residues. Germline values: CDR1 SNHLY, CDR2 FYNNEI. Losses at the gene ends were 7 bases for V and 2 bases for J; bases not matched to a gene: 5.